This TCR beta chain was sequenced during a study of spatial heterogeneity in lung cancer (dated by TCRdb to about 2019). Study-wide context: Beta-chain transcripts were consistently detected in greater numbers than alpha-chain transcripts, which likely reflects a higher abundance of beta-chain transcripts. TCR transcript counts in tumor regions correlated strongly with a T cell transcriptional module score from matched bulk RNA-seq. In the raw uncorrected reads, each unique combination of TCR and UMI appeared more than ten times on average. The study quantitatively compared TCR alpha and beta repertoires across multiple tumor regions, matched nontumor lung and blood in non-small cell lung cancer. Nonsynonymous mutation counts, determined by whole-exome sequencing of tumor tissue, were related to features of the TCR repertoire. At surgery, both alpha and beta chains were TCR-sequenced in around 240 tumor regions, approximately 64 matched nontumor lung samples and a few dozen PBMC samples.

What the study reported, not specific to this receptor: The count of ubiquitous expanded TCRs correlated with the count of ubiquitous nonsynonymous mutations, and the count of regional expanded TCRs correlated with the count of regional nonsynonymous mutations. The tumor nonsynonymous mutation count correlated with the number of expanded alpha and beta TCRs within the tumor. Estimated TCR-seq coverage of tumor T cells was only around 7% for alpha chains and 12% to 15% for beta chains. Confirming at a functional level the hypothesis that regional TCRs recognize regional mutations was considered to require additional single-cell paired TCR alpha and beta sequencing.

The method behind the library was 5' RACE. TCRdb shows the sequencer as NextSeq 500. The TCR library protocol attached a unique molecular identifier to each TCR cDNA molecule to allow correction of PCR and sequencing errors. For the original study's pipeline: Decombinator tools were used for TCR identification, UMI-based error correction and CDR3 extraction. TCRs above a frequency of 2 per 1,000, corresponding to the top 1% of the tumor frequency distribution, were defined as expanded. Expanded tumor TCRs were classed as regional if statistically deemed absent (corrected P<0.05) from at least one tumor region, otherwise ubiquitous. Each repertoire was subsampled 100 times to 5,000 TCRs, after which Renyi diversity was computed with the R vegan package. To build CDR3 similarity networks, amino acid triplet string-kernel similarity was used, and CDR3s were connected when their pairwise similarity was above 0.82. The public reads were run again by TCRdb, first through fastp at Q25 and then through MiXCR, and only productive beta chains were kept. Every entry covers one CDR3 protein and lists the most common genes and DNA from its rows. The V and J calls, along with clone size, are taken from TCRdb and not from the paper's own processing. This sample lists 5,000 to 8,000 distinct CDR3 sequences; 6.7% were detected once. 9.5% to 15% of the sample belongs to the ten largest clones.

What the time point label conveys for this sample: sample taken at primary tumor resection. The donors were 60 to 80 patients from the lung TRACERx cohort who had early-stage, untreated non-small cell lung cancer. Whole RNA extracted from tumor and nontumor lung tissue, or from cryopreserved PBMC samples, was used for TCR sequencing without cell sorting. Patients were selected for TCR sequencing only if sufficient RNA was available from at least two tumor regions. Tumor and adjacent nontumor lung specimens were reviewed by a lung pathologist before selection. This clonotype is termed large (0.1 to 1%). Its antigen target is currently unknown. No much larger clone is present one base from it, and per-base qualities are unavailable. The material sequenced was lung tumor tissue, taken at surgery. The origin of this receptor is a male donor with early-stage non-small cell lung cancer.

The nucleotide sequence is TGTGCCAGCAGCCCCGGGACAGCGACTAGCACAGATACGCAGTATTTT. Its product reads: CASSPGTATSTDTQYF. The sequence joins TRBV14 to TRBJ2-3; the junction holds 7 bases that match TRBD1. The CDR3 starts with the cysteine, ends with the phenylalanine, and has 16 residues. Only the CDR3 part of the read is kept: 48 bases, read in frame from the first base. The germline V gene sets CDR1 to SGHDN and CDR2 to FVKESK. Germline trimming amounts to 4 bases on V and 0 bases on J, with 7 as the count of junction bases outside the gene matches. The entire variable domain, with the stretches around the CDR3 drawn from the reference TRBV14 and TRBJ2-3 proteins, is EAGVTQFPSHSVIEKGQTVTLRCDPISGHDNLYWYRRVMGKEIKFLLHFVKESKQDESGMPNNRFLAERTGGTYSTLKVQPAELEDSGVYFCASSPGTATSTDTQYFGPGTRLTVL.